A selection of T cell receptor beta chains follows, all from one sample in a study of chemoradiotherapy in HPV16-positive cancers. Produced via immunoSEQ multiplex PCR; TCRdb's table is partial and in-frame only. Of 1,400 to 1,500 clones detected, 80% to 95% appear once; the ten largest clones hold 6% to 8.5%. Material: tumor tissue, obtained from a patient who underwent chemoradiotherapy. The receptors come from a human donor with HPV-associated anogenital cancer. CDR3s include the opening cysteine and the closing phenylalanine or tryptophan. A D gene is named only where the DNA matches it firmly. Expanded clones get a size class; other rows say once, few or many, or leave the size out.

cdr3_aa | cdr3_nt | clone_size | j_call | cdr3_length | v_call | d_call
CASSLRSGTGVLNTEAFF | TGTGCCAGCAGCCTCAGGTCCGGGACAGGGGTCCTAAACACTGAAGCTTTCTTT | NA | TRBJ1-1 | 18 | TRBV7-2 | TRBD1
CSVVSGNGYTF | TGCAGCGTTGTATCAGGGAATGGCTACACCTTC | NA | TRBJ1-2 | 11 | TRBV29-1 | NA
CASSLTRGQWRNTEAFF | TGTGCCAGCAGTCTCACACGGGGGCAGTGGAGGAACACTGAAGCTTTCTTT | NA | TRBJ1-1 | 17 | TRBV5-6 | NA
CASSEGSAGAADTQYF | TGTGCCAGCAGTGAGGGCTCTGCGGGAGCGGCAGATACGCAGTATTTT | NA | TRBJ2-3 | 16 | TRBV6-1 | TRBD2
CASGATGVQPQHF | TGTGCTAGTGGTGCGACAGGGGTTCAGCCCCAGCATTTT | NA | TRBJ1-5 | 13 | TRBV12-5 | TRBD1
CASSSFGGGVGMNTEAFF | TGCGCCAGCAGCTCGTTTGGTGGGGGCGTAGGGATGAACACTGAAGCTTTCTTT | NA | TRBJ1-1 | 18 | TRBV5-1 | NA
CAWSDGTVYGYTF | TGTGCCTGGAGTGACGGGACAGTCTATGGCTACACCTTC | NA | TRBJ1-2 | 13 | TRBV30 | TRBD1
CASSRTTGDYGYTF | TGTGCCAGCAGTCGAACGACAGGGGACTATGGCTACACCTTC | NA | TRBJ1-2 | 14 | TRBV27 | TRBD1
CASRPQPQGGYTF | TGTGCCAGCAGACCACAACCACAGGGAGGCTACACCTTC | once | TRBJ1-2 | 13 | TRBV28 | NA
CASSPMGGAGTEAFF | TGCGCCAGCAGCCCAATGGGGGGCGCGGGGACTGAAGCTTTCTTT | NA | TRBJ1-1 | 15 | TRBV5-1 | NA
CASSRRHPDEQFF | TGTGCCAGCAGCAGGCGTCATCCCGATGAGCAGTTCTTC | NA | TRBJ2-1 | 13 | TRBV7-3 | NA
CASSPTSTDTQYF | TGTGCCAGCTCACCGACGAGCACAGATACGCAGTATTTT | few | TRBJ2-3 | 13 | TRBV18 | NA
CASSLIDIGNEQFF | TGCGCCAGCAGCTTGATCGATATTGGCAATGAGCAGTTCTTC | NA | TRBJ2-1 | 14 | TRBV5-1 | NA
CATRSDGRYEQYF | TGTGCCACCAGGAGCGACGGACGCTACGAGCAGTACTTC | NA | TRBJ2-7 | 13 | TRBV15 | NA
CASSVVGDGAKNIQYF | TGTGCCAGCAGCGTAGTTGGGGACGGAGCCAAAAACATTCAGTACTTC | NA | TRBJ2-4 | 16 | TRBV9 | NA
CASSLGLAGGPTDEQFF | TGCGCCAGCAGCTTGGGACTAGCGGGGGGGCCGACCGATGAGCAGTTCTTC | NA | TRBJ2-1 | 17 | TRBV5-1 | TRBD2
CASRSTTGPNTEAFF | TGTGCCAGCAGATCGACGACAGGGCCGAACACTGAAGCTTTCTTT | NA | TRBJ1-1 | 15 | TRBV6-5 | TRBD1
CASSDSTGVTEAFF | TGCGCCAGCAGCGACTCTACAGGGGTCACTGAAGCTTTCTTT | NA | TRBJ1-1 | 14 | TRBV5-1 | TRBD1
CASSQDLTSGSFGDTQYF | TGTGCCAGTAGTCAAGACCTTACTAGCGGGAGTTTCGGAGATACGCAGTATTTT | NA | TRBJ2-3 | 18 | TRBV19 | TRBD2
CASRPLDRGNTIYF | TGTGCCAGCAGACCCCTGGACCGTGGAAACACCATATATTTT | few | TRBJ1-3 | 14 | TRBV6-1 | NA
CASSLFADVTDTQYF | TGTGCCAGCAGTTTATTTGCTGATGTCACAGATACGCAGTATTTT | NA | TRBJ2-3 | 15 | TRBV27 | NA
CASSPLSMVGNQPQHF | TGTGCCAGCAGCCCACTTTCTATGGTCGGCAATCAGCCCCAGCATTTT | NA | TRBJ1-5 | 16 | TRBV7-8 | NA
CASSPGLAGLDF | TGTGCCAGCAGCCCGGGACTAGCGGGGTTGGACTTC | NA | TRBJ2-7 | 12 | TRBV2 | TRBD2
CASTERFGSGNTIYF | TGTGCCAGCACCGAACGCTTTGGCTCTGGAAACACCATATATTTT | NA | TRBJ1-3 | 15 | TRBV6-5 | NA
CASSSTGTYNSPLHF | TGTGCCAGCAGCTCGACAGGGACCTATAATTCACCCCTCCACTTT | NA | TRBJ1-6 | 15 | TRBV11-3 | TRBD1
CASSRRVDDTEAFF | TGTGCCAGCTCACGCAGGGTGGATGACACTGAAGCTTTCTTT | NA | TRBJ1-1 | 14 | TRBV18 | NA
CASSNGQSEGTGELFF | TGTGCCAGCAGTAACGGACAGTCTGAGGGCACCGGGGAGCTGTTTTTT | NA | TRBJ2-2 | 16 | TRBV6-6 | NA
CASSLAGTSWYF | TGTGCCAGCAGCTTAGCCGGGACTAGTTGGTATTTT | once | TRBJ2-3 | 12 | TRBV7-2 | TRBD2